This T cell receptor (beta chain) was obtained from a study of sequential checkpoint blockade in melanoma. About the research overall: Both treatment sequences were followed by maintenance nivolumab.

Germline V gene sequence: CDR1 SGDLS, CDR2 YYNGEE. CDR3 length: 14 residues. With V trimmed by 3 bases and J by 5 bases, 3 bases remained unmatched. Treatment meaning: randomized to nivolumab then ipilimumab (arm A) or the reverse (arm B). From thawed PBMCs, live CD3+CD8+ cells negative for CD19 and CD56 were sorted. Clones were read by immunoSEQ multiplex PCR, and TCRdb kept only the in-frame ones, dropping some. The sample lists about 6,900 clones, 70% to 80% occurring once. The sequence came from a human donor with melanoma. The sample consisted of CD8+ T cells sorted from blood (inferred from file names), taken from a patient given nivolumab and ipilimumab in sequence. The chain couples TRBV9 to TRBJ2-7; 12 bases agree with TRBD2. CDR3 residues: CASSETSGRNEQYF. The CDR3 nucleotides read TGTGCCAGCAGCGAGACTAGCGGGAGAAACGAGCAGTACTTC.